This T cell receptor beta chain is from a study of blood T cell repertoires in COVID-19. As handled by the study authors: From reference gene primer amplification, estimates of nucleated cell counts were derived. The repertoire was sequenced with immunoSEQ multiplex PCR; TCRdb's copy has only in-frame clones and lacks some. Clone size and the V and J calls come from that table; the DNA yielded D and trimming. The sample includes approximately 150,000 clones, about 83% of them seen just once. Germline V gene sequence: CDR1 SNHLY, CDR2 FYNNEI. The CDR3 sequence is 13 residues long. V was cut by 0 bases and J by 7 bases, with 7 bases left in between.

Source material: peripheral blood. This clonotype originated in a man aged 45-60 years with acute or convalescent COVID-19. The chain links TRBV2 to TRBJ1-5; possibly TRBD1 for D (5 bases). The CDR3 loop reads CASSEARGQPQHF. CDR3 bases: TGTGCCAGCAGTGAAGCCCGGGGGCAGCCCCAGCATTTT.